This TCR beta chain was profiled in a study of metastatic and nonmetastatic thyroid tumors. Notes on this clone: Its antigen is as yet unknown. The junction does not match germline at one end; this may be a read error.

MiXCR reprocessed the PCR reads for TCRdb. The sample records about 15,000 clones, roughly 29% being singletons. Every patient was untreated before thyroid surgery. Whole-study findings and limits: Compared with benign nodules, malignant thyroid tumors were reported to have significantly higher TCR beta diversity in both blood and tumor.

Source material: tumor tissue. The source of this sequence is a male donor with papillary thyroid cancer or a benign thyroid nodule (not recorded which). Some clones in this sample may be carry-over from other donors' samples.

This chain's CDR3 is CAWSVMHSPLQF. CDR3 sequence (DNA): TGTGCCTGGAGTGTAATGCATTCACCCCTCCAGTTT. The V call is TRBV30, the J call TRBJ1-6, with D unresolved. CDR1 and CDR2 (germline): GTSNPN, SVGIG (reference sequence). The CDR3 totals 12 residues. Using reference TRBV30 and TRBJ1-6 for the parts outside the CDR3, the full variable domain is SQTIHQWPATLVQPVGSPLSLECTVEGTSNPNLYWYRQAAGRGLQLLFYSVGIGQISSEVPQNLSASRPQDRQFILSSKKLLLSDSGFYLCAWSVMHSPLQFGNGTRLTVT.